This T cell receptor (beta chain) was observed in a study of cytomegalovirus exposure and HLA in healthy donors. Overall study findings and caveats: Investigators reported 150 to 200 TCR beta chains as tied to cytomegalovirus. In vitro experiments confirmed that a few CMV-associated chains were specific for CMV antigens. The study found most TCR sequences rare, yet found some public TCRs in many donors.

Trimming removed 1 base at V and 5 bases at J, with 12 bases between. The CDR3 is 14 residues long. Germline-derived CDR1 and CDR2 are SEHNR and FQNEAQ (reference sequence). TCRdb's table, derived via immunoSEQ multiplex PCR, lists solely in-frame clones and lacks some. The sample lists about 250,000 clones, roughly 84% seen once, with around 12% in the top ten. A note on this clone: Its antigen is not identified.

Specimen: PBMCs. The sequence was obtained from a man aged 18-30 years in good health and CMV-seropositive. The rearrangement links TRBV7-9 to TRBJ2-7; the D gene is possibly TRBD2 (5 bases). DNA for the CDR3: TGTGCCAGCAGCTTAGGGTTCGACTATGACGAGCAGTACTTC. Its protein is CASSLGFDYDEQYF.